This TCR beta chain derives from a study of T cell changes during pregnancy in multiple sclerosis. This table comes from immunoSEQ multiplex PCR, and its TCRdb copy is limited to in-frame clones, with some not included. The repertoire consists of around 62,000 clones, with approximately 91% occurring once and the leading ten covering 0.6% to 0.9%. This sequence originates from a female donor with multiple sclerosis, enrolled in a pregnancy study. This sample comprised CD4+ T cells from peripheral blood mononuclear cells, obtained in the first trimester of pregnancy.

CDR3 loop: CASSLDRTTYNEQFF. The CDR3, as DNA: TGTGCCAGCAGCTTAGACCGGACTACCTACAATGAGCAGTTCTTC. The gene calls are TRBV7-2 and TRBJ2-1, with D tentatively TRBD2 (6 bases). The CDR3 sequence is 15 residues long. CDR1 is SGHTA and CDR2 is FQGNSA in the germline V gene. Deletions cut 1 base from V and 2 bases from J, with 9 bases between.